This T cell receptor beta chain is from a study of blood T cell repertoires in COVID-19. The wider study: The United States, Italy and Spain supplied acute and convalescent COVID-19 samples.

The germline CDR1 and CDR2 sequences are SGHRS and YFSETQ. The length of the CDR3 is 15 residues. The V end was cut by 3 bases, the J end by 5 bases, with 14 bases between. Source study methods: Reference gene primer amplification gave nucleated cell count estimates. Sequenced by immunoSEQ multiplex PCR; TCRdb stores in-frame clones only, minus some. The DNA was the basis for D and trimming; V, J and clone size are from that table. Of about 280,000 clones listed, more than 85% were seen once; the top ten hold roughly 4.8%. The TCR originated in a man aged 35 to 55 with acute or convalescent COVID-19. The chain couples TRBV5-1 to TRBJ2-2; D is perhaps TRBD2 (6 bases). Sequencing was carried out using peripheral blood. The CDR3: CASSWGLGRTGELFF. In nucleotides, the CDR3 is TGCGCCAGCAGCTGGGGGTTAGGGAGGACCGGGGAGCTGTTTTTT.